This entry is about one T cell receptor beta chain. This table comes from immunoSEQ multiplex PCR, and its TCRdb copy is limited to in-frame clones, with some not included. The data hold about 420,000 clones, with over 75% observed a single time. This specimen belongs to a study of Ad26.COV2.S vaccination and SARS-CoV-2 variants. Whole-study context: Donor joined the COV1001 Ad26.COV2.S trial arm. Administration of Ad26.COV2.S was intramuscular, either once or twice 56 days apart.

Documented treatment: roughly 20 received Ad26.COV2.S at low or high dose, single or two shots; about five received placebo; per-sample allocation not given. Samples were taken on day 63 after the first vaccine or placebo injection. Germline V gives CDR1 MRHNA, CDR2 SNTAGT. V lost 2 bases and J lost 8, with 16 bases in between. The CDR3 length is 15 residues. The sequencing used peripheral blood, collected in a trial of Ad26.COV2.S vaccine versus placebo. The chain couples TRBV6-4 to TRBJ2-1; the D gene is possibly TRBD2 (7 bases). The sequence derives from a person between 18 and 65 years old who received the Ad26.COV2.S COVID-19 vaccine or a placebo. CDR3 in amino acids: CASSDNPGGRDEQFF. The CDR3 region has the DNA TGTGCCAGCAGTGACAACCCGGGGGGCCGGGATGAGCAGTTCTTC.